One sample yielded the 25 T cell receptor beta chains listed below, sequenced in a study of T cell repertoires in cytomegalovirus infection. TCRdb analysed the reads with MiXCR anew, one entry per CDR3 protein. Found here are some 220,000 distinct CDR3 sequences, around an eighth of them singletons; the top ten hold under 2%. Sequenced input: PBMCs. These receptors were collected from a human donor in good health (CMV status not recorded). Some clones in this sample may be carry-over from other donors' samples.

This sequence joins TRBV28 and TRBJ2-7; D is possibly TRBD1 or TRBD2 (6 bases each). The CDR3 contains 15 residues. With 2 bases removed from V and 5 bases from J, the gap between germline ends came to 16 bases. The germline gives CDR1 MDHEN, CDR2 SYDVKM. The CDR3 is CASSLDGGINNEQYF. The CDR3 DNA sequence: TGTGCCAGCAGTTTAGACGGGGGCATCAATAACGAGCAGTACTTC. Filled out from reference TRBV28 and TRBJ2-7, the complete variable domain reads DVKVTQSSRYLVKRTGEKVFLECVQDMDHENMFWYRQDPGLGLRLIYFSYDVKMKEKGDIPEGYSVSREKKERFSLILESASTNQTSMYLCASSLDGGINNEQYFGPGTRLTVT.

This clonotype showed up many times. The chain has TRBV12-3 or TRBV12-4 and TRBJ2-3, with 14 bases matching TRBD2. The CDR3 runs to 16 residues. Germline trimming cut 5 bases from V and 5 bases from J; bases unmatched to any gene: 6. The CDR3 region is CASSGGLAGVGDTQYF. In nucleotides, the CDR3 is TGTGCCAGCAGTGGGGGACTAGCGGGAGTGGGAGATACGCAGTATTTT.

The chain combines TRBV6-2 or TRBV6-3 with TRBJ1-1; D unclear. The V and J ends lost 6 bases and 5 bases respectively, with 13 bases between them. This CDR3 is built from 13 residues. The germline V gene has CDR1 MNHEY and CDR2 SVGEGT. CDR3 nucleotides: TGTGCCAGCAGCCGCTCGGCGGGTACTGAAGCTTTCTTT. Translating it yields CASSRSAGTEAFF.

This clonotype was recorded many times. The chain carries TRBV7-2 and TRBJ2-3, with 9 bases aligning to TRBD2. J lost 2 bases, V lost 1 base, and 1 base had no gene match. CDR1 SGHTA and CDR2 FQGNSA come from the germline V gene. The CDR3 loop spans 15 amino acids. This chain's CDR3 is CASSLGGGVTDTQYF. The CDR3 DNA reads TGTGCCAGCAGCTTAGGCGGGGGGGTCACAGATACGCAGTATTTT. Using reference TRBV7-2 and TRBJ2-3 for the parts outside the CDR3, the full variable domain is GAGVSQSPSNKVTEKGKDVELRCDPISGHTALYWYRQSLGQGLEFLIYFQGNSAPDKSGLPSDRFSAERTGGSVSTLTIQRTQQEDSAVYLCASSLGGGVTDTQYFGPGTRLTVL.

This clonotype was observed at least ten times. This chain links TRBV10-3 with TRBJ2-3, with D tentatively TRBD1 or TRBD2 (5 bases each). CDR1 ENHRY and CDR2 SYGVKD come from the germline V gene. The CDR3 has 16 residues. Trimming stripped 0 bases from V and 2 bases from J, with 12 bases between. The CDR3 loop reads CAISESGTTATDTQYF. The CDR3 nucleotides read TGTGCCATCAGTGAGTCCGGGACGACTGCCACAGATACGCAGTATTTT.

The rearrangement joins TRBV29-1 to TRBJ2-7; D might be TRBD2 (6 bases). Germline V lookup: CDR1 SQVTM, CDR2 ANQGSEA. Trimming stripped 5 bases from V and 1 base from J, with 9 bases between. The CDR3 consists of 12 residues. The CDR3 is CSVNGGSYEQYF. In DNA, the CDR3 is TGCAGCGTTAACGGGGGATCCTACGAGCAGTACTTC.

On this clonotype: It may be a read error: a sequence one base away is much more abundant. The chain employs TRBV7-6 and TRBJ2-2, with TRBD2 as a possible D gene (6 bases). This CDR3 is 15 amino acids long. The germline V gene has CDR1 SGHVS and CDR2 FNYEAQ. The CDR3 bases are TGTGCCAACAGCTTAACGAGGAGGGACACCGGGGAGCTGTTTTTT. Residues: CANSLTRRDTGELFF.

This clonotype was detected only a few times. This sequence joins TRBV4-3 and TRBJ2-6; no clear D gene. The CDR3 sequence is 16 residues long. CDR1 and CDR2 (germline): LGHNA, YSLEER. The V gene lost 0 bases and the J gene lost 4 bases, with 10 bases spanning the gap. CDR3 DNA sequence: TGCGCCAGCAGCCAAGATCTGGGCTCCGGGGCCAACGTCCTGACTTTC. This translates into CASSQDLGSGANVLTF.

This clonotype was seen many times. The chain employs TRBV12-5 and TRBJ2-7, with D uncertain. The CDR3 runs to 13 residues. The V gene's germline CDR1 is LGHNT and CDR2 FRNRAP. V dropped 4 bases and J dropped 2 bases, with 9 bases sitting between them. DNA of the CDR3: TGTGCTAGTGGTTCGGATACCCCCTACGAGCAGTACTTC. Translated, it gives CASGSDTPYEQYF.

This clonotype occurred a few times. V gene TRBV29-1 combines with J gene TRBJ2-5; either TRBD1 or TRBD2 may supply D (5 bases each). CDR1 is SQVTM and CDR2 is ANQGSEA in the germline V gene. V was cut by 3 bases and J by 1 base, with 18 bases left in between. CDR3 length: 16 amino acids. The CDR3 reads CSVELGTFSIQETQYF. CDR3 nucleotide sequence: TGCAGCGTTGAGCTGGGGACCTTCTCGATCCAAGAGACCCAGTACTTC.

This chain connects TRBV29-1 to TRBJ2-1; 7 nucleotides match TRBD2. V shed 4 bases, J shed 0 bases, and the junction held 12 bases outside the gene matches. This CDR3 has 17 residues. Germline V gene lookup returns CDR1 SQVTM and CDR2 ANQGSEA. DNA of the CDR3: TGCAGCGTTGTGCCTGCGGGAGCCATGAGCTCCTACAATGAGCAGTTCTTC. Translating gives CSVVPAGAMSSYNEQFF.

This clonotype has only a few counts. V gene TRBV14 combines with J gene TRBJ2-5; 8 bases fit TRBD2. The V segment lost 5 bases and the J segment 3 bases; nucleotides outside the gene matches: 14. The germline V gene has CDR1 SGHDN and CDR2 FVKESK. This CDR3 has 17 residues. The DNA of the CDR3 is TGTGCCAGCAGCACCATAATCCCGACTAGCGATGAAGAGACCCAGTACTTC. It codes for CASSTIIPTSDEETQYF.

This clonotype was observed many times. V usage is TRBV7-2 and J usage is TRBJ2-2; either TRBD1 or TRBD2 may supply D (6 bases each). V was shortened by 4 bases and J by 7 bases, with 10 bases between the two germline ends. Germline CDR1 is SGHTA and CDR2 is FQGNSA. This CDR3 comprises 13 residues. The CDR3 nucleotides read TGTGCCAGCAGCTCCAAGGGGGGCGGGGAGCTGTTTTTT. This encodes CASSSKGGGELFF.

This clonotype was seen repeatedly, ten times or more. The gene calls are TRBV7-8 and TRBJ2-7, with 9 bases fitting TRBD2. Per germline, CDR1 SGHVS and CDR2 FQNEAQ. This CDR3 is built from 17 residues. V dropped 0 bases and J dropped 0; count of bases not matched to a gene: 6. CDR3 nucleotides: TGTGCCAGCAGCTTAGCGGCTAGCGGGGCTAGCTCCTACGAGCAGTACTTC. It specifies CASSLAASGASSYEQYF. The full variable domain, in which reference TRBV7-8 and TRBJ2-7 provide the parts outside the CDR3, is GAGVSQSPRYKVAKRGQDVALRCDPISGHVSLFWYQQALGQGPEFLTYFQNEAQLDKSGLPSDRFFAERPEGSVSTLKIQRTQQEDSAVYLCASSLAASGASSYEQYFGPGTRLTVT.

This clonotype was seen repeatedly, ten times or more. This sequence joins TRBV12-3 or TRBV12-4 and TRBJ1-4; the D is unclear. The CDR3 is 14 amino acids. The ends were cut back, 2 bases at V and 5 bases at J, with 9 bases in the middle. The CDR3 here is CASSLMVGNEKLFF. The CDR3 DNA reads TGTGCCAGCAGTTTAATGGTAGGGAATGAAAAACTGTTTTTT.

This chain links TRBV4-3 with TRBJ2-5; 14 nucleotides line up with TRBD2. The CDR3 spans 17 residues. V trimming: 1 base; J trimming: 4 bases; junction bases outside the gene matches: 5. Per germline, CDR1 LGHNA and CDR2 YSLEER. CDR3 DNA: TGCGCCAGCAGCCAAGTTGGGACTAGCGGGAGTCTAGAGACCCAGTACTTC. Amino acids: CASSQVGTSGSLETQYF.

This clonotype appeared many times. The chain carries TRBV7-2 and TRBJ2-3, with D possibly matching TRBD2 (5 bases). From germline, CDR1 is SGHTA and CDR2 FQGNSA. With 0 bases removed from V and 4 bases from J, the gap between germline ends came to 8 bases. The CDR3 runs to 14 residues. The CDR3 sequence: CASSLAGEPDTQYF. DNA for the CDR3: TGTGCCAGCAGCTTAGCGGGAGAACCAGATACGCAGTATTTT.

The table lists this clonotype with many counts. V usage is TRBV7-2 and J usage is TRBJ1-2; 7 positions match TRBD1. This CDR3 comprises 14 residues. Germline V gives CDR1 SGHTA, CDR2 FQGNSA. V was clipped by 1 base and J by 3 bases; unmatched bases: 2. CDR3 loop: CASSLVGTDYGYTF. DNA of the CDR3: TGTGCCAGCAGCTTAGTTGGGACAGACTATGGCTACACCTTC.

This clonotype was counted ten times or more. The chain joins TRBV7-9 to TRBJ2-2; D is undetermined. Germline loops: CDR1 SEHNR, CDR2 FQNEAQ (reference sequence). The CDR3 is 13 amino acids. V lost 5 bases, J lost 1 base, and 5 bases lay in between. CDR3 sequence: CASSGENTGELFF. CDR3 bases: TGTGCCAGCAGCGGCGAGAACACCGGGGAGCTGTTTTTT.

This clonotype has only a few counts. This chain uses TRBV9 with TRBJ2-2; either TRBD1 or TRBD2 may fit D (5 bases each). The CDR3 is 15 amino acids. In germline, CDR1 is SGDLS, CDR2 YYNGEE. Between the trimmed V and J ends, which lost 4 bases and 4 bases, there was a span of 14 bases. This chain's CDR3 is CASSPGPDLTGELFF. Here the CDR3 DNA reads TGTGCCAGCAGCCCGGGACCAGACCTCACCGGGGAGCTGTTTTTT.

This clonotype was detected many times. This chain joins TRBV7-3 and TRBJ2-3; 11 bases are a match to TRBD2. The J segment lost 6 bases and the V segment lost 8 bases, leaving 13 bases of the junction unmatched. The CDR3 loop spans 16 amino acids. The V gene's germline CDR1 is SGHTA and CDR2 FQGTGA. Here the CDR3 reads CASGPGTSGALDTQYF. DNA of the CDR3: TGTGCCAGCGGTCCTGGGACTAGCGGAGCCCTCGATACGCAGTATTTT.

The sample holds many counts of this clonotype. The V call is TRBV7-2, the J call TRBJ1-2; possible D gene TRBD1, 5 bases. V lost 1 base and J 7 bases, leaving 13 bases between the germline ends. CDR3 length: 14 amino acids. Looked up from germline, CDR1 is SGHTA and CDR2 is FQGNSA. CDR3 bases: TGTGCCAGCAGCTTAGATTTGGGGGATCCTGGCTACACCTTC. It encodes CASSLDLGDPGYTF.

This chain connects TRBV7-9 to TRBJ2-6, with D possibly TRBD1 on 6 matching bases. The CDR3 loop spans 18 amino acids. V lost 5 bases and J lost 0, with 17 bases in between. CDR1 and CDR2 (germline): SEHNR, FQNEAQ (reference sequence). The CDR3 is CASSPLEGVSSGANVLTF. The CDR3 DNA is TGTGCCAGCAGCCCCCTAGAGGGGGTAAGCTCTGGGGCCAACGTCCTGACTTTC. The whole variable domain, filled in from reference TRBV7-9 and TRBJ2-6, reads DTGVSQNPRHKITKRGQNVTFRCDPISEHNRLYWYRQTLGQGPEFLTYFQNEAQLEKSRLLSDRFSAERPKGSFSTLEIQRTEQGDSAMYLCASSPLEGVSSGANVLTFGAGSRLTVL.

This clonotype has a count of ten or more. J is TRBJ2-5 and V is TRBV7-7; 7 bases match TRBD2. CDR1 and CDR2 (germline): SSHAT, FNYEAQ (reference sequence). V shed 3 bases, J shed 2 bases, and the junction held 6 bases outside the gene matches. CDR3 length: 15 residues. The CDR3 DNA reads as TGTGCCAGCAGCTTGGCGGGAGCCCCTCAAGAGACCCAGTACTTC. Its translation is CASSLAGAPQETQYF.

CDR3 amino acids: CASSPANSGREQYF. CDR3 DNA: TGTGCCAGCAGTCCGGCCAACTCAGGGAGAGAGCAGTACTTC. J is TRBJ2-7 and V is TRBV28; possibly TRBD1 or TRBD2 for D (5 bases each). CDR1 and CDR2 from the germline V gene are MDHEN and SYDVKM. This CDR3 has 14 amino acids. Trimming cost V 5 bases and J 7 bases, with 18 bases left between them. Using reference TRBV28 and TRBJ2-7 for the parts outside the CDR3, the full variable domain is DVKVTQSSRYLVKRTGEKVFLECVQDMDHENMFWYRQDPGLGLRLIYFSYDVKMKEKGDIPEGYSVSREKKERFSLILESASTNQTSMYLCASSPANSGREQYFGPGTRLTVT.